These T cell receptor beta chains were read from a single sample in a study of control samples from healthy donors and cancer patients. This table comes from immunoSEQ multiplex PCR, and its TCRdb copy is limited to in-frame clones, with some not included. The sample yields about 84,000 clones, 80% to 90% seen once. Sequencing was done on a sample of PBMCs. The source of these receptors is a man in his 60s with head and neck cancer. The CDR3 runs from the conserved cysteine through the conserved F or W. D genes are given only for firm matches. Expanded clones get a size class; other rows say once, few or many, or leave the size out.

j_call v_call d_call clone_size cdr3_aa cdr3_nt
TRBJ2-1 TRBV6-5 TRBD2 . CASPGEAGVGNEQFF TGTGCCAGCCCGGGGGAAGCGGGAGTGGGTAATGAGCAGTTCTTC
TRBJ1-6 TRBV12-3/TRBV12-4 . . CASSGRRDSPLHF TGTGCCAGCAGTGGGAGGCGGGATTCACCCCTCCACTTT
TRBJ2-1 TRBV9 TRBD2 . CASSASGRAGNEQFF TGTGCCAGCAGCGCTAGCGGGAGGGCCGGGAATGAGCAGTTCTTC
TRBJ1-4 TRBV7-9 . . CASSWTDATNEKLFF TGTGCCAGCAGCTGGACGGATGCAACTAATGAAAAACTGTTTTTT
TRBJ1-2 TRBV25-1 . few CASSDQGARYGYTF TGTGCCAGCAGTGATCAAGGGGCACGCTATGGCTACACCTTC
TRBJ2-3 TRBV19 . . CASSITPGTDTQYF TGTGCCAGTAGTATAACCCCGGGCACAGATACGCAGTATTTT
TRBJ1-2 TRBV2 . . CASSGSFGGVLGYTF TGTGCCAGCAGTGGTTCATTCGGGGGGGTGCTCGGCTACACCTTC
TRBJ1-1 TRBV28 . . CASRRGGQGGNTEAFF TGTGCCAGCAGGCGGGGGGGCCAGGGAGGGAACACTGAAGCTTTCTTT
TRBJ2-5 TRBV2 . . CASSGGARKETQYF TGTGCCAGCAGTGGGGGGGCTCGGAAAGAGACCCAGTACTTC
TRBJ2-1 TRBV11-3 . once CASSLTGSYNEQFF TGTGCCAGCAGCTTAACCGGCTCCTACAATGAGCAGTTCTTC
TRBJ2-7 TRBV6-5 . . CASSYKGHSYEQYF TGTGCCAGCAGTTACAAAGGACACTCCTACGAGCAGTACTTC
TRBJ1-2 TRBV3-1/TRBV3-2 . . CASSRGRSSNYGYTF TGTGCCAGCAGCCGGGGAAGGTCGAGCAACTATGGCTACACCTTC
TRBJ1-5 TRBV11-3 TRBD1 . CASSLVPARGLGQSAQHF TGTGCCAGCAGCTTAGTGCCCGCAAGGGGGCTGGGGCAATCAGCCCAGCATTTT
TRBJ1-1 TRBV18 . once CASSPDLNRNTEAFF TGTGCCAGCTCACCGGACTTAAATAGGAACACTGAAGCTTTCTTT
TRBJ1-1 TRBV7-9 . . CASSLDLGRSEAFF TGTGCCAGCAGCTTAGATTTGGGCAGGTCGGAAGCTTTCTTT
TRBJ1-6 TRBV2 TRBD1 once CASTILGQANNSPLHF TGTGCCAGCACCATCCTGGGACAGGCCAATAATTCACCCCTCCACTTT
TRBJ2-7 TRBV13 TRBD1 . CASSLGQGAVYEQYF TGTGCCAGCAGCTTAGGACAGGGGGCAGTATACGAGCAGTACTTC
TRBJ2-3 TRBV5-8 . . CASSSIRKARSTDTQYF TGTGCCAGCAGCTCCATTAGGAAGGCACGAAGCACAGATACGCAGTATTTT
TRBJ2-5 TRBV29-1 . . CSAGWTVQETQYF TGCAGCGCTGGATGGACAGTACAAGAGACCCAGTACTTC
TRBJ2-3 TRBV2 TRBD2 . CASSRDYTDTQYF TGTGCCAGCAGTCGGGACTACACAGATACGCAGTATTTT
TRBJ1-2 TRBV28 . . CAIQESQLYGYTF TGTGCCATCCAGGAAAGCCAGCTCTATGGCTACACCTTC
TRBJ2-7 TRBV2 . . CASRTVDGTYEQYF TGTGCCAGCAGGACAGTGGACGGGACCTACGAGCAGTACTTC
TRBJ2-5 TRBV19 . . CASSIGGTTQETQYF TGTGCCAGTAGTATAGGCGGGACAACCCAAGAGACCCAGTACTTC
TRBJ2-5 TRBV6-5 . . CASSYVRQSFSETQYF TGTGCCAGCAGTTACGTTAGACAGTCTTTTTCAGAGACCCAGTACTTC
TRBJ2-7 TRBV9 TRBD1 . CASSEDRGYEQYF TGTGCCAGCAGCGAGGACAGGGGCTACGAGCAGTACTTC
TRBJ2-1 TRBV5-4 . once CASSLDWSSYNEQFF TGTGCCAGCAGCTTGGACTGGAGCTCCTACAATGAGCAGTTCTTC
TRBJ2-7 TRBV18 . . CASSQPGRSYEQYF TGTGCCAGCTCACAACCAGGACGCTCCTACGAGCAGTACTTC
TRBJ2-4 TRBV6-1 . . CAAGSADSLNIQYF TGTGCCGCAGGGTCAGCGGACAGTCTAAACATTCAGTACTTC
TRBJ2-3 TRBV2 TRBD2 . CASSEYASGSADTQYF TGTGCCAGCAGTGAGTATGCTAGCGGGAGCGCAGATACGCAGTATTTT
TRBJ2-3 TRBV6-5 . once CPSSLTRRGGDTQYF TGTCCCAGCAGTCTAACACGACGAGGGGGAGATACGCAGTATTTT
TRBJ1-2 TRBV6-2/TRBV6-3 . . CASSWPRSGYTF TGTGCCAGCAGTTGGCCGAGGAGCGGCTACACCTTC
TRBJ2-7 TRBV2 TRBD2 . CASSEGLAPTSYEQYF TGTGCCAGCAGTGAGGGACTAGCACCGACCTCCTACGAGCAGTACTTC
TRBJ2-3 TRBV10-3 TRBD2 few CAISDGGRSGDTQYF TGTGCCATCAGTGATGGCGGGAGGTCTGGAGATACGCAGTATTTT
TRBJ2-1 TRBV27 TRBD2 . CASSLGLLAGSYNEQFF TGTGCCAGCAGTTTAGGCCTCCTAGCGGGCTCCTACAATGAGCAGTTCTTC
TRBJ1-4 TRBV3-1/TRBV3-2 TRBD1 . CASSQDLPDRGGEKLFF TGTGCCAGCAGCCAAGACCTCCCCGACAGGGGCGGTGAAAAACTGTTTTTT
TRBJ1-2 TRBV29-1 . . CSVSSHYGYTF TGCAGCGTGTCAAGTCACTATGGCTACACCTTC
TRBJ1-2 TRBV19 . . CASSIRQGIDYGYTF TGTGCCAGTAGTATCCGACAAGGGATCGACTATGGCTACACCTTC
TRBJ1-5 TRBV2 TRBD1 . CASTGTGGNQPQHF TGTGCCAGCACTGGGACAGGGGGCAATCAGCCCCAGCATTTT
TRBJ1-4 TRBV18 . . CASSPEAGQGRGEKLFF TGTGCCAGCTCGCCAGAAGCGGGCCAGGGGAGAGGTGAAAAACTGTTTTTT